This T cell receptor (beta chain) appears in the sequencing data of a study of blood T cell repertoires in COVID-19. Study summary: Nucleic acid was either cDNA or gDNA, and it came from T cells, B-cell-depleted T cells, or PBMCs.

Some clones are missing from TCRdb's copy, which holds only in-frame ones; the method was immunoSEQ multiplex PCR. The sample contains 60,000 or so clones, about 80% of which appear only once. Seattle researchers signed up patients amid active infection and tracked them longitudinally. The receptor was isolated from a man aged 25 to 45 with COVID-19, enrolled during active disease. Sequences were obtained from peripheral blood.

CDR3 sequence (DNA): TGCGCCAGCGGAGAACAGGGGATTCGCGAAAAACTGTTTTTT. This sequence encodes CASGEQGIREKLFF. The chain carries TRBV5-1 and TRBJ1-4, with 7 bases matching TRBD1. This CDR3 comprises 14 residues. With V trimmed by 7 bases and J by 8 bases, 11 bases remained unmatched. In germline, CDR1 is SGHRS, CDR2 YFSETQ.